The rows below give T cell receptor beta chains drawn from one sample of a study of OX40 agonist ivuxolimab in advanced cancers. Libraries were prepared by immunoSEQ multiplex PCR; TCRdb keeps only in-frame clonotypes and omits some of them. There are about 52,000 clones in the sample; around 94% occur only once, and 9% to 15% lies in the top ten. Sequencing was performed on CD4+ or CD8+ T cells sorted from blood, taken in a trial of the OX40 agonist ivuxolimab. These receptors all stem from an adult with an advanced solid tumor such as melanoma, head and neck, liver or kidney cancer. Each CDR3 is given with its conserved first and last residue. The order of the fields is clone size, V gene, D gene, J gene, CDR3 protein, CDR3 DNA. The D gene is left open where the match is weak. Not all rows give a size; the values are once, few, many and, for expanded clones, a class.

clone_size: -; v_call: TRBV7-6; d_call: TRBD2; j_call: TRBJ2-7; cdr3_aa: CASSLGTSGTPVSYEQYF; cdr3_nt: TGTGCCAGCAGCCTAGGGACTAGCGGGACACCGGTCTCCTACGAGCAGTACTTC
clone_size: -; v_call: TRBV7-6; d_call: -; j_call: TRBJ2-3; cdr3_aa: CASSLNPGLGAVEGSTQYF; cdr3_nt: TGTGCCAGCAGCTTAAACCCGGGGTTAGGAGCCGTCGAAGGGAGTACGCAGTATTTT
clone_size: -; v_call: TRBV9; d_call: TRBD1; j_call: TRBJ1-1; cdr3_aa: CASNGAGTGTEAFF; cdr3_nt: TGTGCCAGCAACGGAGCCGGGACAGGGACTGAAGCTTTCTTT
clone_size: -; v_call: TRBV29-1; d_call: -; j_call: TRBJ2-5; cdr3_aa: CSVEGQVGAQYF; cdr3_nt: TGCAGCGTTGAAGGACAGGTCGGTGCCCAGTACTTC
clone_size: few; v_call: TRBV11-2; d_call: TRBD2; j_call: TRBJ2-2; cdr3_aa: CASSGLAGAGELFF; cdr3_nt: TGTGCCAGCAGCGGACTAGCGGGAGCCGGGGAGCTGTTTTTT
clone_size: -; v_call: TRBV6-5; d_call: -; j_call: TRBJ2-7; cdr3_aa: CASSYGGATYEQYF; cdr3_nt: TGTGCCAGCAGTTACGGGGGGGCCACCTACGAGCAGTACTTC
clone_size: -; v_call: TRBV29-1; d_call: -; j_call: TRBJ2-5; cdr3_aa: CSVEGTSYQETQYF; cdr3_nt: TGCAGCGTTGAAGGAACCTCGTACCAAGAGACCCAGTACTTC
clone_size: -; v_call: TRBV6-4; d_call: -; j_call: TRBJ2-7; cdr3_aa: CASSECYQVGISCEQYF; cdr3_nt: TGTGCCAGCAGTGAGTGTTATCAGGTCGGAATAAGCTGCGAGCAGTACTTC
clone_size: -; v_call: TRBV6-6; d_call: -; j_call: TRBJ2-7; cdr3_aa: CASSHGLTELYF; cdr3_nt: TGTGCCAGCAGTCATGGTTTGACAGAGCTGTACTTC
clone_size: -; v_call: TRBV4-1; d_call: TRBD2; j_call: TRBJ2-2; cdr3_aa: CASSQGGRPDTGELFF; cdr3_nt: TGCGCCAGCAGCCAGGGGGGGAGACCAGACACCGGGGAGCTGTTTTTT
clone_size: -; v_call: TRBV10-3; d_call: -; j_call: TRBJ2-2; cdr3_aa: CAISVLAGPNTGELFF; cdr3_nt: TGTGCCATCAGTGTTCTGGCGGGGCCGAACACCGGGGAGCTGTTTTTT
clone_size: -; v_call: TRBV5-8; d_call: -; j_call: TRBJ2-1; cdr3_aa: CASSSNSYNEQFF; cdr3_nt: TGTGCCAGCAGCTCCAACAGCTACAATGAGCAGTTCTTC
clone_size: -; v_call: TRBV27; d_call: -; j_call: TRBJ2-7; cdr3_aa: CASSRRGSYEQYF; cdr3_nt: TGTGCCAGCAGTCGCCGGGGTTCCTACGAGCAGTACTTC
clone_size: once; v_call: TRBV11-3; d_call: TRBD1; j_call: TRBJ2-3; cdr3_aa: CASSLGDRASTDTQYF; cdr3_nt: TGTGCCAGCAGCTTAGGCGACAGGGCTAGCACAGATACGCAGTATTTT
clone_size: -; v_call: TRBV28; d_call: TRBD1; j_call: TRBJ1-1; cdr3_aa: CASSSVRDSYSLGAEAFF; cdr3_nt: TGTGCCAGCAGTTCCGTACGGGACAGTTATAGTTTGGGGGCTGAAGCTTTCTTT
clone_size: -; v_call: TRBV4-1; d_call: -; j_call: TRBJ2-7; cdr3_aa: CASSQEEGEEWEQYF; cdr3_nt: TGCGCCAGCAGCCAAGAAGAGGGAGAGGAGTGGGAGCAGTACTTC
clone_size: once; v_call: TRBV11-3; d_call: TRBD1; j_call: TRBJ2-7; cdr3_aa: CASRGTGIYEQYF; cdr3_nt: TGTGCCAGCAGAGGGACAGGAATTTACGAGCAGTACTTC
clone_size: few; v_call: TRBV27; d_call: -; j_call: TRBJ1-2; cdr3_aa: CASSWHALYGYTF; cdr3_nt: TGTGCCAGCAGTTGGCACGCCCTCTATGGCTACACCTTC
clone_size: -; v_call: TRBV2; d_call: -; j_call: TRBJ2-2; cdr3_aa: CASSESPPGTYTGELFF; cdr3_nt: TGTGCCAGCAGTGAATCCCCGCCCGGGACCTACACCGGGGAGCTGTTTTTT
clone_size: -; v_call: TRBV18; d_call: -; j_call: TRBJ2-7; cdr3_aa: CASSPPGDYEQYF; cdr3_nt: TGTGCCAGCTCACCACCCGGGGACTACGAGCAGTACTTC
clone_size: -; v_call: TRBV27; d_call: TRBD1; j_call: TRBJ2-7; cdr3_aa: CASSIDRGLFYEQYF; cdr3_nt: TGTGCCAGCAGTATTGACAGGGGGCTTTTCTACGAGCAGTACTTC
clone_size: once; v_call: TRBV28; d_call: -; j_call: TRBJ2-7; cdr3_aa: CASTLGMTYEQYF; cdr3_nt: TGTGCCAGCACCCTGGGGATGACCTACGAGCAGTACTTC
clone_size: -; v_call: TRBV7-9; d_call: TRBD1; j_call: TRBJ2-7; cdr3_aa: CASSLPGQSREQYF; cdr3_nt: TGTGCCAGCAGCTTACCGGGACAGTCCCGCGAGCAGTACTTC
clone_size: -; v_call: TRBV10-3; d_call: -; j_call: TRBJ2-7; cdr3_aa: CAITTDRVYEQYF; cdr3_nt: TGTGCCATCACGACCGATAGGGTCTACGAGCAGTACTTC
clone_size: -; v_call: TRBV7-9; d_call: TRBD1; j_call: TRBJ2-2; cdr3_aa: CASSSGQGVNTGELFF; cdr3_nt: TGTGCCAGCAGCTCCGGACAGGGAGTGAACACCGGGGAGCTGTTTTTT
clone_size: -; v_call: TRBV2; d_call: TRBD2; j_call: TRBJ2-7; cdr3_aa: CATNSGSGVYEQYF; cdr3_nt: TGTGCCACGAATAGCGGGAGTGGGGTATACGAGCAGTACTTC
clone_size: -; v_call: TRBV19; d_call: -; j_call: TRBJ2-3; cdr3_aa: CASSMGLVPDTQYF; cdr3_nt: TGTGCCAGTAGTATGGGACTTGTACCAGATACGCAGTATTTT
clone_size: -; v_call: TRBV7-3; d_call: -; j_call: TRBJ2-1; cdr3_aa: CASSPTTAYNEQFF; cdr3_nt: TGTGCCAGCAGCCCTACCACCGCCTACAATGAGCAGTTCTTC
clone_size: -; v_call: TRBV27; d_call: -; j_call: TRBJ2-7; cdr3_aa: CASSLSLASEQYF; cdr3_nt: TGTGCCAGCAGTTTGTCACTAGCCTCCGAGCAGTACTTC
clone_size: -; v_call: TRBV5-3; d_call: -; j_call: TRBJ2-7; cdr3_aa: CAALGVFYEQYF; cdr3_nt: TGTGCCGCCCTAGGGGTTTTCTACGAGCAGTACTTC
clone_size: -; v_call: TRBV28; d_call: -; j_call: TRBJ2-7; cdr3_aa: CASSFRGVNEQYF; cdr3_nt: TGTGCCAGCAGCTTTCGGGGTGTCAACGAGCAGTACTTC
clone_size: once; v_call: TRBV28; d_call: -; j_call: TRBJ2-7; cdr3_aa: CASSLTGRGQYF; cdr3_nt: TGTGCCAGCAGTTTAACTGGGCGGGGGCAGTACTTC
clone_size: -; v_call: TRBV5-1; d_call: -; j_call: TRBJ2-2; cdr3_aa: CASSSTATGELFF; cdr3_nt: TGCGCCAGCAGCTCGACAGCTACCGGGGAGCTGTTTTTT
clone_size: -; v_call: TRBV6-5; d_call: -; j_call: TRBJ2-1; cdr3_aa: CASSSGTRPFF; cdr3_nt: TGTGCCAGCAGTTCCGGGACGAGACCGTTCTTC
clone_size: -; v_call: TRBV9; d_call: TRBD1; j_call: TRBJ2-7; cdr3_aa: CASSATGNEQYF; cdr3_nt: TGTGCCAGCAGCGCGACAGGGAACGAGCAGTACTTC